A selection of T cell receptor beta chains follows, all from one sample in a study of sequential checkpoint blockade in melanoma. Assay used: immunoSEQ multiplex PCR; TCRdb lists only in-frame clones, some missing. The data contain about 18,000 clones, around 68% of them singletons. The sequenced sample was CD8+ T cells sorted from blood (inferred from file names), obtained from a patient given nivolumab and ipilimumab in sequence. The origin of the receptors is a human donor with melanoma. The CDR3 runs from the conserved cysteine through the conserved F or W. A D gene is named only where the DNA matches it firmly. For some rows the clone size is stated as once, few or many, or as a class when expanded; others skip it.

j_call: TRBJ1-3; v_call: TRBV13; d_call: NA; clone_size: few; cdr3_aa: CASSLERELENTIYF; cdr3_nt: TGTGCCAGCAGCTTAGAGCGAGAACTTGAAAACACCATATATTTT
j_call: TRBJ1-5; v_call: TRBV9; d_call: NA; clone_size: once; cdr3_aa: CASSANGHNQPQHF; cdr3_nt: TGTGCCAGCAGCGCTAACGGTCACAATCAGCCCCAGCATTTT
j_call: TRBJ1-5; v_call: TRBV19; d_call: NA; clone_size: NA; cdr3_aa: CASSISGYQPQHF; cdr3_nt: TGTGCCAGTAGTATATCAGGTTATCAGCCCCAGCATTTT
j_call: TRBJ2-7; v_call: TRBV28; d_call: NA; clone_size: NA; cdr3_aa: CASSFSYEQYF; cdr3_nt: TGTGCCAGCAGTTTTAGCTACGAGCAGTACTTC
j_call: TRBJ2-5; v_call: TRBV6-6; d_call: TRBD2; clone_size: NA; cdr3_aa: CASRWRENQETQYF; cdr3_nt: TGTGCCAGCAGATGGCGGGAGAACCAAGAGACCCAGTACTTC
j_call: TRBJ2-1; v_call: TRBV2; d_call: TRBD2; clone_size: once; cdr3_aa: CASRHPTSVGWESYNEQFF; cdr3_nt: TGTGCCAGCAGGCACCCTACTAGCGTGGGTTGGGAGTCCTACAATGAGCAGTTCTTC
j_call: TRBJ2-7; v_call: TRBV7-3; d_call: NA; clone_size: once; cdr3_aa: CASSTGAGYEQYF; cdr3_nt: TGTGCCAGCAGCACAGGAGCAGGGTACGAGCAGTACTTC
j_call: TRBJ1-2; v_call: TRBV27; d_call: TRBD1; clone_size: NA; cdr3_aa: CASSPDRTGGANYGYTF; cdr3_nt: TGTGCCAGCAGTCCCGACAGGACAGGGGGAGCTAACTATGGCTACACCTTC
j_call: TRBJ2-3; v_call: TRBV2; d_call: TRBD1; clone_size: NA; cdr3_aa: CASSGQGADTQYF; cdr3_nt: TGTGCCAGCAGTGGACAGGGGGCAGATACGCAGTATTTT
j_call: TRBJ2-1; v_call: TRBV9; d_call: NA; clone_size: NA; cdr3_aa: CASSQGYVDSYNEQFF; cdr3_nt: TGTGCCAGCAGCCAGGGCTATGTGGATTCCTACAATGAGCAGTTCTTC
j_call: TRBJ2-7; v_call: TRBV5-5; d_call: NA; clone_size: NA; cdr3_aa: CASSLYPQGLGEQYF; cdr3_nt: TGTGCCAGCAGCTTGTACCCGCAGGGACTCGGCGAGCAGTACTTC
j_call: TRBJ1-4; v_call: TRBV14; d_call: NA; clone_size: NA; cdr3_aa: CASSQEVILRPELNEKLFF; cdr3_nt: TGTGCCAGCAGCCAAGAGGTCATTCTGAGGCCAGAGCTTAATGAAAAACTGTTTTTT
j_call: TRBJ2-3; v_call: TRBV10-1; d_call: TRBD2; clone_size: NA; cdr3_aa: CASTLASTDTQYF; cdr3_nt: TGCGCCAGCACACTAGCGAGCACAGATACGCAGTATTTT
j_call: TRBJ1-1; v_call: TRBV13; d_call: NA; clone_size: NA; cdr3_aa: CASSSWTDSNTEAFF; cdr3_nt: TGTGCCAGCAGCTCCTGGACAGACTCTAACACTGAAGCTTTCTTT
j_call: TRBJ2-7; v_call: TRBV7-9; d_call: NA; clone_size: few; cdr3_aa: CASSPDRYEQYF; cdr3_nt: TGTGCCAGCAGCCCTGACAGGTACGAGCAGTACTTC
j_call: TRBJ1-1; v_call: TRBV5-6; d_call: NA; clone_size: NA; cdr3_aa: CASRAGMNTEAFF; cdr3_nt: TGTGCCAGCAGAGCCGGGATGAACACTGAAGCTTTCTTT
j_call: TRBJ1-4; v_call: TRBV7-8; d_call: TRBD1; clone_size: once; cdr3_aa: CASSLAPGGAGKLFF; cdr3_nt: TGTGCCAGCAGCTTAGCGCCAGGGGGCGCGGGGAAACTGTTTTTT
j_call: TRBJ2-7; v_call: TRBV5-1; d_call: NA; clone_size: NA; cdr3_aa: CASSPSYEQYF; cdr3_nt: TGCGCCAGCAGCCCATCCTACGAGCAGTACTTC
j_call: TRBJ1-4; v_call: TRBV30; d_call: NA; clone_size: medium-sized; cdr3_aa: CAWGAGREKLFF; cdr3_nt: TGTGCCTGGGGAGCAGGGCGGGAAAAACTGTTTTTT
j_call: TRBJ2-5; v_call: TRBV27; d_call: TRBD1; clone_size: NA; cdr3_aa: CASSLSLNRDSQETQYF; cdr3_nt: TGTGCCAGCAGTTTATCCCTCAACCGGGACAGCCAAGAGACCCAGTACTTC
j_call: TRBJ2-2; v_call: TRBV30; d_call: TRBD1; clone_size: NA; cdr3_aa: CAWTIGTADTGELFF; cdr3_nt: TGTGCCTGGACTATCGGGACAGCAGACACCGGGGAGCTGTTTTTT
j_call: TRBJ2-7; v_call: TRBV9; d_call: NA; clone_size: NA; cdr3_aa: CASSANRISNYEQYF; cdr3_nt: TGTGCCAGCAGCGCTAACAGGATTTCAAACTACGAGCAGTACTTC
j_call: TRBJ2-2; v_call: TRBV11-3; d_call: NA; clone_size: NA; cdr3_aa: CASSPRNTGELFF; cdr3_nt: TGTGCCAGCAGCCCCAGGAACACCGGGGAGCTGTTTTTT
j_call: TRBJ1-5; v_call: TRBV5-4; d_call: NA; clone_size: NA; cdr3_aa: CASSLWGGNQPQHF; cdr3_nt: TGTGCCAGCAGCTTGTGGGGGGGCAATCAGCCCCAGCATTTT
j_call: TRBJ2-2; v_call: TRBV13; d_call: TRBD1; clone_size: once; cdr3_aa: CAIPRTGQGNTGELFF; cdr3_nt: TGTGCCATTCCCAGGACGGGACAGGGGAACACCGGGGAGCTGTTTTTT
j_call: TRBJ1-4; v_call: TRBV2; d_call: TRBD1; clone_size: NA; cdr3_aa: CASSIGQATNEKLFF; cdr3_nt: TGTGCCAGCAGTATCGGACAGGCAACTAATGAAAAACTGTTTTTT
j_call: TRBJ2-5; v_call: TRBV9; d_call: NA; clone_size: NA; cdr3_aa: CASSVPRGWEYQETQYF; cdr3_nt: TGTGCCAGCAGCGTACCCCGGGGTTGGGAGTACCAAGAGACCCAGTACTTC
j_call: TRBJ2-5; v_call: TRBV15; d_call: NA; clone_size: NA; cdr3_aa: CATSRGFSVETQYF; cdr3_nt: TGTGCCACCAGCAGAGGTTTTAGCGTAGAGACCCAGTACTTC
j_call: TRBJ1-2; v_call: TRBV6-5; d_call: TRBD1; clone_size: large; cdr3_aa: CASSTRTGRAAGYTF; cdr3_nt: TGTGCCAGCAGTACCAGGACAGGAAGGGCGGCTGGCTACACCTTC
j_call: TRBJ2-2; v_call: TRBV5-4; d_call: NA; clone_size: NA; cdr3_aa: CASSEITTNTGELFF; cdr3_nt: TGTGCCAGCAGCGAGATCACCACGAACACCGGGGAGCTGTTTTTT
j_call: TRBJ2-1; v_call: TRBV6-5; d_call: TRBD2; clone_size: NA; cdr3_aa: CASSYSEGLVNEQFF; cdr3_nt: TGTGCCAGCAGTTACTCAGAGGGACTAGTCAATGAGCAGTTCTTC
j_call: TRBJ1-1; v_call: TRBV29-1; d_call: TRBD1; clone_size: medium-sized; cdr3_aa: CSVEYFSGQGILNTEAFF; cdr3_nt: TGCAGCGTTGAATACTTCTCGGGACAGGGCATTTTGAACACTGAAGCTTTCTTT
j_call: TRBJ2-5; v_call: TRBV9; d_call: TRBD1; clone_size: NA; cdr3_aa: CASSAVGTAAGTQYF; cdr3_nt: TGTGCCAGCAGCGCCGTCGGGACAGCTGCCGGGACCCAGTACTTC
j_call: TRBJ1-1; v_call: TRBV9; d_call: TRBD1; clone_size: NA; cdr3_aa: CASSVEWDRGNTEAFF; cdr3_nt: TGTGCCAGCAGCGTAGAATGGGACAGGGGGAACACTGAAGCTTTCTTT
j_call: TRBJ1-1; v_call: TRBV7-6; d_call: NA; clone_size: few; cdr3_aa: CASSLTENTEAFF; cdr3_nt: TGTGCCAGCAGTTTGACAGAGAACACTGAAGCTTTCTTT
j_call: TRBJ2-1; v_call: TRBV7-2; d_call: NA; clone_size: NA; cdr3_aa: CASSLSGRMAEQFF; cdr3_nt: TGTGCCAGCAGCTTATCTGGCAGAATGGCTGAGCAGTTCTTC
j_call: TRBJ2-3; v_call: TRBV4-2; d_call: TRBD2; clone_size: NA; cdr3_aa: CASSPGGGDDDTQYF; cdr3_nt: TGTGCCAGCAGCCCTGGGGGAGGGGATGACGATACGCAGTATTTT
j_call: TRBJ1-2; v_call: TRBV28; d_call: NA; clone_size: NA; cdr3_aa: CASSLAGVFGFGGYTF; cdr3_nt: TGTGCCAGCAGTTTAGCAGGGGTTTTTGGTTTTGGTGGCTACACCTTC
j_call: TRBJ1-2; v_call: TRBV7-9; d_call: NA; clone_size: NA; cdr3_aa: CASSLGLGAGYTF; cdr3_nt: TGTGCCAGCAGCTTGGGCCTGGGGGCTGGCTACACCTTC
j_call: TRBJ2-3; v_call: TRBV6-4; d_call: TRBD2; clone_size: few; cdr3_aa: CASSLAGGTGLDTQYF; cdr3_nt: TGTGCCAGCAGTTTAGCGGGGGGGACCGGCCTCGATACGCAGTATTTT
j_call: TRBJ2-2; v_call: TRBV5-6; d_call: NA; clone_size: NA; cdr3_aa: CASSLGTLLKDGELFF; cdr3_nt: TGTGCCAGCAGCTTGGGGACACTCTTAAAGGACGGGGAGCTGTTTTTT
j_call: TRBJ2-1; v_call: TRBV7-9; d_call: TRBD2; clone_size: once; cdr3_aa: CASSLSAGGSSYNEQFF; cdr3_nt: TGTGCCAGCAGCTTATCAGCGGGGGGGAGCTCCTACAATGAGCAGTTCTTC
j_call: TRBJ1-5; v_call: TRBV4-1; d_call: NA; clone_size: NA; cdr3_aa: CASSQSRGGDQPQHF; cdr3_nt: TGCGCCAGCAGCCAATCCCGAGGGGGAGATCAGCCCCAGCATTTT
j_call: TRBJ1-5; v_call: TRBV27; d_call: TRBD1; clone_size: few; cdr3_aa: CASSPLTGFSNQPQHF; cdr3_nt: TGTGCCAGCAGTCCACTGACAGGGTTTAGCAATCAGCCCCAGCATTTT
j_call: TRBJ2-7; v_call: TRBV7-9; d_call: TRBD1; clone_size: NA; cdr3_aa: CASTSTDRDALEQYF; cdr3_nt: TGTGCCAGCACCTCGACGGACAGGGATGCACTCGAGCAGTACTTC
j_call: TRBJ2-5; v_call: TRBV4-1; d_call: NA; clone_size: NA; cdr3_aa: CASSQERDSGPQETQYF; cdr3_nt: TGCGCCAGCAGCCAAGAAAGGGATAGCGGCCCCCAAGAGACCCAGTACTTC
j_call: TRBJ1-1; v_call: TRBV2; d_call: NA; clone_size: NA; cdr3_aa: CASSERGATEAFF; cdr3_nt: TGTGCCAGCAGTGAAAGAGGTGCCACTGAAGCTTTCTTT
j_call: TRBJ2-1; v_call: TRBV7-3; d_call: NA; clone_size: NA; cdr3_aa: CASSPGSQGKTEQFF; cdr3_nt: TGTGCCAGCAGTCCCGGCTCTCAGGGGAAGACTGAGCAGTTCTTC
j_call: TRBJ1-2; v_call: TRBV15; d_call: TRBD1; clone_size: few; cdr3_aa: CATSRDQGQNYGYTF; cdr3_nt: TGTGCCACCAGCAGAGATCAGGGACAGAACTATGGCTACACCTTC
j_call: TRBJ1-2; v_call: TRBV10-3; d_call: NA; clone_size: NA; cdr3_aa: CAISESGGGIYGYTF; cdr3_nt: TGTGCCATCAGTGAGTCCGGAGGCGGGATCTATGGCTACACCTTC
j_call: TRBJ2-7; v_call: TRBV5-1; d_call: NA; clone_size: NA; cdr3_aa: CASSLYSYEQYF; cdr3_nt: TGCGCCAGCAGCTTGTACTCCTACGAGCAGTACTTC
j_call: TRBJ1-1; v_call: TRBV5-5; d_call: TRBD1; clone_size: NA; cdr3_aa: CASSLGDRNEAFF; cdr3_nt: TGTGCCAGCAGCTTGGGGGACAGAAATGAAGCTTTCTTT
j_call: TRBJ2-1; v_call: TRBV9; d_call: TRBD1; clone_size: NA; cdr3_aa: CASSVEGTVYNEQFF; cdr3_nt: TGTGCCAGCAGCGTAGAGGGGACAGTATACAATGAGCAGTTCTTC
j_call: TRBJ2-1; v_call: TRBV27; d_call: TRBD2; clone_size: NA; cdr3_aa: CASRGGYYNEQFF; cdr3_nt: TGTGCCAGCCGGGGGGGATACTACAATGAGCAGTTCTTC
j_call: TRBJ1-2; v_call: TRBV5-8; d_call: TRBD1; clone_size: medium-sized; cdr3_aa: CASRTPGTALYGYTF; cdr3_nt: TGTGCCAGCAGGACACCCGGGACAGCTCTCTATGGCTACACCTTC
j_call: TRBJ1-5; v_call: TRBV5-6; d_call: NA; clone_size: few; cdr3_aa: CASTLGQTPQPQHF; cdr3_nt: TGTGCCAGCACCCTCGGACAGACTCCTCAGCCCCAGCATTTT
j_call: TRBJ1-2; v_call: TRBV5-8; d_call: NA; clone_size: NA; cdr3_aa: CASSLGRLYGYTF; cdr3_nt: TGTGCCAGCAGCTTGGGGCGGCTATATGGCTACACCTTC
j_call: TRBJ2-7; v_call: TRBV7-9; d_call: TRBD2; clone_size: NA; cdr3_aa: CASSLGGLAGYEQYF; cdr3_nt: TGTGCCAGCAGCCTGGGGGGACTAGCGGGATACGAGCAGTACTTC